The TCR beta chain under discussion was sequenced for a study of high-grade serous ovarian cancer treatment subgroups. Study-wide background: Mean per sample: around 14,000 reads, around 7,100 unique TCR beta rearrangements. Findings and caveats of the study: Clonal relatedness tracked neoantigen level, and by trend copy number and mutation load. Without spatial data, bulk sequencing limits insight into HGSC tumor diversity. Tumors within one patient showed repertoire similarity of about 0.095 to 0.79.

As concerns this clone: The antigen is undetermined.

Tumor samples were taken before definitive surgery or chemotherapy. This table comes from immunoSEQ multiplex PCR, and its TCRdb copy is limited to in-frame clones, with some not included. The data hold about 7,700 clones, with under 80% observed a single time. Sequenced sample: tumor tissue. The sequence was collected from a human donor with high-grade serous ovarian cancer.

Here the CDR3 reads CASSSPSVDTQYF. CDR3 nucleotide sequence: TGTGCCAGCAGCTCTCCTAGCGTGGATACGCAGTATTTT. This chain links TRBV7-6 with TRBJ2-3, with D tentatively TRBD2 (6 bases). V was clipped by 4 bases and J by 6 bases, with 11 bases between them. Germline CDR1 and CDR2: SGHVS and FNYEAQ. This CDR3 region has 13 residues. The full variable domain, its missing parts supplied by reference TRBV7-6 and TRBJ2-3, is GAGVSQSPRYKVTKRGQDVALRCDPISGHVSLYWYRQALGQGPEFLTYFNYEAQQDKSGLPNDRFSAERPEGSISTLTIQRTEQRDSAMYRCASSSPSVDTQYFGPGTRLTVL.